This TCR beta chain was retrieved from a study of response to subunit inactivated influenza vaccine. This clonotype has just a few counts. Its antigen is unknown. Findings and caveats of the study: Authors suggested few new T cells are recruited by each seasonal influenza vaccination.

Trimming removed 6 bases from V and 1 base from J, with 17 bases in between. The germline CDR1 and CDR2 sequences are MNHEY and SMNVEV (reference sequence). The CDR3 has 16 amino acids. TCRdb passed the RT-PCR reads through MiXCR, listing each CDR3 protein once. This sample carries 450,000 to 700,000 distinct CDR3 sequences, 13% to 15% of them seen once, and the ten largest clones take around 10%. The chain combines TRBV27 with TRBJ2-3, with D hard to call. This sequence was found in a man in his fifties who received an inactivated influenza vaccine. This specimen was PBMCs from blood, taken 12 days after vaccination. The CDR3: CASRGWAEAGTDTQYF. DNA for the CDR3: TGTGCCAGCAGGGGGTGGGCCGAGGCGGGCACAGATACGCAGTATTTT.